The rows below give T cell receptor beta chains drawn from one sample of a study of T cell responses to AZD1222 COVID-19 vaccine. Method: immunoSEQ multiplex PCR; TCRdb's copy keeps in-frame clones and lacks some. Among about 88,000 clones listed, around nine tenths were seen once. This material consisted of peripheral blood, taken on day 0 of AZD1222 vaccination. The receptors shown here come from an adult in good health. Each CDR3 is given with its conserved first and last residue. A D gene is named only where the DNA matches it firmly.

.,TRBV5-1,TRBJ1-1,TGCGCCAGCAGCTCCGTCCAGGGGAGGGCTGAAGCTTTCTTT,CASSSVQGRAEAFF
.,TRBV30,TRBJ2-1,TGTGCCTGGAGCGTAACCCGGAATGAGCAGTTCTTC,CAWSVTRNEQFF
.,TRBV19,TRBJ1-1,TGTGCCAGTAGTATATCGGGGGGGAGGTCTGAAGCTTTCTTT,CASSISGGRSEAFF
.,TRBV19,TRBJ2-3,TGTGCCAGTAGTATATCTCACGGCTGGGGCCCAGATACGCAGTATTTT,CASSISHGWGPDTQYF
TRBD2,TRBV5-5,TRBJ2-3,TGTGCCAGCAGCTTCTCGACTAGCGAGGACTCTAGCACAGATACGCAGTATTTT,CASSFSTSEDSSTDTQYF
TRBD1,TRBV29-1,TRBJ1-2,TGCAGCGTTGGGCAGGGGGACTATGGCTACACCTTC,CSVGQGDYGYTF
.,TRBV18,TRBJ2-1,TGTGCCAGCTCACCACCTACTAGTGTTGGGCTATACAATGAGCAGTTCTTC,CASSPPTSVGLYNEQFF
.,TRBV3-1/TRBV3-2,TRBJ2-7,TGTGCCAGCAGCCTCCTTGGGTCCTACGAGCAGTACTTC,CASSLLGSYEQYF
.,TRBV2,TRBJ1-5,TGTGCCAGCAGCATTTACAGAGAACATCAGCCCCAGCATTTT,CASSIYREHQPQHF
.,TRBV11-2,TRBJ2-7,TGTGCCAGCAGCACGCAACACAGCTCCTACGAGCAGTACTTC,CASSTQHSSYEQYF
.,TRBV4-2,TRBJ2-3,TGTGCCAGCAGCCATGAAGTACAGGGAAGGGGGAAGGCTACGCAGTATTTT,CASSHEVQGRGKATQYF
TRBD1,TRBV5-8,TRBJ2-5,TGTGCCAGCAGCGTCGGACAGGGGTCAGAGACCCAGTACTTC,CASSVGQGSETQYF
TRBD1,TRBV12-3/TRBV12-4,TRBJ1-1,TGTGCCAGCAGATCCGGGACAGGTCGGGGTTTCTTT,CASRSGTGRGFF
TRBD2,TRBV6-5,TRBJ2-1,TGTGCCAGCAGTTCGACTAGCGGGGGGGCGGATGAGCAGTTCTTC,CASSSTSGGADEQFF
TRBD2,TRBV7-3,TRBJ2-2,TGTGCCAGCAGCTTAAAGCCCCCCTCAGCGGGAGTGAACACCGGGGAGCTGTTTTTT,CASSLKPPSAGVNTGELFF
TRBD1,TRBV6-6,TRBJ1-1,TGTGCCAGCAGTTATGGACAGGGTTTCGAAGCTTTCTTT,CASSYGQGFEAFF
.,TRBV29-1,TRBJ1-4,TGCAGCGTTGAGGTCCTGGGGGATGAAAAACTGTTTTTT,CSVEVLGDEKLFF